This T cell receptor (beta chain) was found in a study of glioma-infiltrating T cells. Amplification of TCR alpha and beta CDR3 regions from RNA used iRepertoire nested multiplex PCR. TCRdb independently ran MiXCR on the multiplex PCR reads; one entry per CDR3 protein. The sample holds 160,000 or so distinct CDR3 sequences, around 42% seen once. Trimming shortened V by 4 bases and J by 0 bases, and 10 bases separated the two germline ends. Per germline, CDR1 SGHVS and CDR2 FQNEAQ. The CDR3 is 15 residues long. The table lists this clonotype with a few counts. The specimen was glioma tissue, nonneoplastic brain tissue, or PBMCs (not recorded which). This chain links TRBV7-8 with TRBJ1-5; TRBD1 is a possible D gene (6 bases). This sequence was found in a human donor with low-grade glioma or glioblastoma, undergoing nonglioma brain surgery, or in good health (not recorded which). The CDR3 spells CASSSYRDSNQPQHF. The CDR3 bases are TGTGCCAGCAGCTCATACAGGGATAGCAATCAGCCCCAGCATTTT.